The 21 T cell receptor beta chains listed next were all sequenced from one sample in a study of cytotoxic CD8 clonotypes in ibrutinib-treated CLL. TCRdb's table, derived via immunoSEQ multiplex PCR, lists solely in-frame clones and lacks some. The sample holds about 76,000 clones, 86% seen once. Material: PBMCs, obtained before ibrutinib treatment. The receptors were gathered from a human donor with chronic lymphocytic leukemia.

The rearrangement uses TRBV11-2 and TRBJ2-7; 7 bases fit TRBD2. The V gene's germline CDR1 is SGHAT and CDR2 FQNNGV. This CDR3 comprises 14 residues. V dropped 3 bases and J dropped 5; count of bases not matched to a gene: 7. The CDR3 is CASSFGGSFDEQYF. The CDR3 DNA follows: TGTGCCAGCAGCTTCGGCGGGAGTTTTGACGAGCAGTACTTC. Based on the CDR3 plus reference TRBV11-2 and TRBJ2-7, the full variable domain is EAGVAQSPRYKIIEKRQSVAFWCNPISGHATLYWYQQILGQGPKLLIQFQNNGVVDDSQLPKDRFSAERLKGVDSTLKIQPAKLEDSAVYLCASSFGGSFDEQYFGPGTRLTVT.

The DNA of the CDR3 is TGTGCCAGCAGACGGTACGGGGAGCTGTTTTTT. It codes for CASRRYGELFF. J is TRBJ2-2 and V is TRBV6-5; D gene unclear. The CDR3 is made up of 11 amino acids. CDR1 and CDR2 (germline): MNHEY, SVGAGI. V lost 6 bases and J 7 bases, leaving 6 bases between the germline ends.

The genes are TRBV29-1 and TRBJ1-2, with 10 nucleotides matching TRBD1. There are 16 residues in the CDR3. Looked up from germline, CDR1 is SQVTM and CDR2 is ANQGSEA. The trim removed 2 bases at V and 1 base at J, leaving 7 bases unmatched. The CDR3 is CSVEQPGQGFNYGYTF. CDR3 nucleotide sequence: TGCAGCGTTGAACAGCCGGGACAGGGGTTTAACTATGGCTACACCTTC.

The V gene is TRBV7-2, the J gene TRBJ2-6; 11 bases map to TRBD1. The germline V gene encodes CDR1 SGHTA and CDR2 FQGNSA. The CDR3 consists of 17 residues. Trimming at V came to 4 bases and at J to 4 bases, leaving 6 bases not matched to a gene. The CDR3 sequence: CASSSGQGAMGANVLTF. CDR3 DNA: TGTGCCAGCAGCTCCGGACAGGGGGCTATGGGGGCCAACGTCCTGACTTTC.

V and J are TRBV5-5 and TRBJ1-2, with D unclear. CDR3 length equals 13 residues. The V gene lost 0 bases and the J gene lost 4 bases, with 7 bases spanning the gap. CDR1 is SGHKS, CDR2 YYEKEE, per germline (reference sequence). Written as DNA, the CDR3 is TGTGCCAGCAGCTTGGCCACAGTCTATGGCTACACCTTC. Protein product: CASSLATVYGYTF.

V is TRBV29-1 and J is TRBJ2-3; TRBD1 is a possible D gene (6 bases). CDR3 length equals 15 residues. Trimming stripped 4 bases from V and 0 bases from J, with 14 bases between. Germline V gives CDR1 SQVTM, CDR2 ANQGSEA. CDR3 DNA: TGCAGCGTTGTGGTAACAGGGTATAGCACAGATACGCAGTATTTT. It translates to CSVVVTGYSTDTQYF.

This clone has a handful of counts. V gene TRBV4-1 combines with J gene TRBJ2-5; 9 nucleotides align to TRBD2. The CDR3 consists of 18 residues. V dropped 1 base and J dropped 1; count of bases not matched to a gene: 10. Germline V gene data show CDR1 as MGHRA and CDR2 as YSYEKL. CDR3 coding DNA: TGCGCCAGCAGCCAAGTGCTAGCGGGACCGACCTTCCAAGAGACCCAGTACTTC. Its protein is CASSQVLAGPTFQETQYF.

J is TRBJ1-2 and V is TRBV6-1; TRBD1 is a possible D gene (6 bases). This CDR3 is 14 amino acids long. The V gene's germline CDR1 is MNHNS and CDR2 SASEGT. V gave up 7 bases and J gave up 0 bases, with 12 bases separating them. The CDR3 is CASKTGQTNYGYTF. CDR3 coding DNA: TGTGCCAGCAAAACAGGGCAGACTAACTATGGCTACACCTTC.

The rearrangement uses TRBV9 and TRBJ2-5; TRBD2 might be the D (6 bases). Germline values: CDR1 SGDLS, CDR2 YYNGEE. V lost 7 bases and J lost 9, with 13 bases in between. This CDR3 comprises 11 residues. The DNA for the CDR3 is TGTGCCAGCGGGCCAGGGACTCCCCAGTACTTC. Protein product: CASGPGTPQYF.

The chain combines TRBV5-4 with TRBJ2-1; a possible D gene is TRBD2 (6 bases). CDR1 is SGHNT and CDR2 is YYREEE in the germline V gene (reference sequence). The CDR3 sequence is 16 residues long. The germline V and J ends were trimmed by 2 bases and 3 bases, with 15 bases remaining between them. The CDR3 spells CASSFGRDSGYNEQFF. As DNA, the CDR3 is TGTGCCAGCAGCTTTGGCCGGGACTCCGGCTACAATGAGCAGTTCTTC.

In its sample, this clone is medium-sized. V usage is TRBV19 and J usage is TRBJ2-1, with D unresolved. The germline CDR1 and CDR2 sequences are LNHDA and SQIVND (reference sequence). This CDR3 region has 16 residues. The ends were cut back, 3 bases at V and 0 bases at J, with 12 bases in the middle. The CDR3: CASSIGVASSYNEQFF. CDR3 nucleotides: TGTGCCAGTAGTATTGGGGTAGCATCCTCCTACAATGAGCAGTTCTTC.

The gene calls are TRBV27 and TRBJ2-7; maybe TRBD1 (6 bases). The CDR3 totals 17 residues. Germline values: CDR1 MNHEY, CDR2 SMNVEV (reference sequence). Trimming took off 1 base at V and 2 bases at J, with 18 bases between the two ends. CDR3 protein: CASSLLSGAILTYEQYF. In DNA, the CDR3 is TGTGCCAGCAGTTTATTGTCAGGGGCCATCCTTACCTACGAGCAGTACTTC.

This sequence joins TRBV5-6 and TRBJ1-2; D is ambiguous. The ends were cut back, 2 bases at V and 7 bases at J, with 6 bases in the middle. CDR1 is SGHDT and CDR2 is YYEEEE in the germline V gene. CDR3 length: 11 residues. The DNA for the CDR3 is TGTGCCAGCAGCTTTTCGGGTGGCTACACCTTC. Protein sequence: CASSFSGGYTF.

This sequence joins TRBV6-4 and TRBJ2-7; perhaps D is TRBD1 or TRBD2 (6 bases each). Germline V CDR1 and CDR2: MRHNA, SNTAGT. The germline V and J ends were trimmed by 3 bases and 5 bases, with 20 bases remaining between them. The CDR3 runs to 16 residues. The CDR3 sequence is CASSEGGTSSPHEQYF. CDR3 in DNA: TGTGCCAGCAGTGAAGGAGGGACATCGAGTCCCCACGAGCAGTACTTC.

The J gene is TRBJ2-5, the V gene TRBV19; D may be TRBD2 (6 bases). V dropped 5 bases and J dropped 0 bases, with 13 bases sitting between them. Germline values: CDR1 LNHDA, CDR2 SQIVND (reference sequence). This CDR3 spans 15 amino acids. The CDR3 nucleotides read TGTGCCAGTAGTGGGCGGGACGGATACCAAGAGACCCAGTACTTC. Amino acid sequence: CASSGRDGYQETQYF.

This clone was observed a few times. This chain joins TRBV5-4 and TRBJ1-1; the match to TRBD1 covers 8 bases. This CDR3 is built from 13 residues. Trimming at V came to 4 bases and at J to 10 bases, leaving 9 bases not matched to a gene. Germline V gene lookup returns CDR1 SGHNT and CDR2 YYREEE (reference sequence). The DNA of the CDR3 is TGTGCCAGCAGCCCTACACCAGGGGGCGCAGCTTTCTTT. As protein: CASSPTPGGAAFF.

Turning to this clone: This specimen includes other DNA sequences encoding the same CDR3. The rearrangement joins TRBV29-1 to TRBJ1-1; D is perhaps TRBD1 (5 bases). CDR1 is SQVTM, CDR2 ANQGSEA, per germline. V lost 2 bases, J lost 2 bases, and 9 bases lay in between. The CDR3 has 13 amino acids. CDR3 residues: CSVERGVNTEAFF. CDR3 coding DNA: TGCAGCGTTGAACGGGGGGTAAACACTGAAGCTTTCTTT.

As DNA, the CDR3 is TGTGCCAGCAGTGTGAGGGACAGGACCTATGGCTACACCTTC. This sequence encodes CASSVRDRTYGYTF. V usage is TRBV2 and J usage is TRBJ1-2; 8 bases match TRBD1. V lost 4 bases, J lost 4 bases, and 5 bases stayed unmatched. The CDR3 sequence is 14 residues long. The V gene's germline CDR1 is SNHLY and CDR2 FYNNEI.

CDR3 nucleotide sequence: TGTGCCAGCAGCCAATTAACTAGCGGGGGCACCGGGGAGCTGTTTTTT. It is translated as CASSQLTSGGTGELFF. This sequence joins TRBV4-2 and TRBJ2-2; 11 bases line up with TRBD2. There are 16 residues in the CDR3. Germline CDR1 LGHNA, CDR2 YNFKEQ. V shed 2 bases and J 4 bases; nucleotides not matched to a gene: 3.

The chain's CDR3 is CASRATSEETQYF. CDR3 DNA: TGTGCCAGCAGGGCAACATCGGAGGAGACCCAGTACTTC. The chain is built from TRBV6-1 and TRBJ2-5; no clear D. V lost 6 bases and J lost 5, with 13 bases in between. The CDR3 totals 13 residues. The germline CDR1 and CDR2 sequences are MNHNS and SASEGT.

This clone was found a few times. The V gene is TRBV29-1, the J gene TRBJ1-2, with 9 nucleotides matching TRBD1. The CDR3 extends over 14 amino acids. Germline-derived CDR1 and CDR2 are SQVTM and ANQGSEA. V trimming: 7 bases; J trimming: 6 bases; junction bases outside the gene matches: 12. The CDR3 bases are TGCAGCGCCCACCGGGACAGGGATTTAGATGGCTACACCTTC. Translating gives CSAHRDRDLDGYTF. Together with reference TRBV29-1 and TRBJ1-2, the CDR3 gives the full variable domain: SAVISQKPSRDICQRGTSLTIQCQVDSQVTMMFWYRQQPGQSLTLIATANQGSEATYESGFVIDKFPISRPNLTFSTLTVSNMSPEDSSIYLCSAHRDRDLDGYTFGSGTRLTVV.